The next 12 T cell receptor beta chains were all read from a single sample in a study of cytotoxic CD8 clonotypes in ibrutinib-treated CLL. Produced via immunoSEQ multiplex PCR; TCRdb's table is partial and in-frame only. Found here are over 120,000 clones, 65% to 85% of them singletons; the top ten hold less than 8.5%. Sequences were derived from PBMCs, sampled after 36 months of ibrutinib treatment. These receptors were taken from a human donor with chronic lymphocytic leukemia.

The rearrangement joins TRBV18 to TRBJ1-3; no definite D call. This CDR3 has 15 residues. The ends were cut back, 0 bases at V and 0 bases at J, with 6 bases in the middle. The germline gives CDR1 KGHSH, CDR2 LQKENI. The CDR3 sequence is CASSPPWSSGNTIYF. The CDR3 coding sequence is TGTGCCAGCTCACCACCATGGAGCTCTGGAAACACCATATATTTT. The full variable domain, rest sourced from reference TRBV18 and TRBJ1-3, is NAGVMQNPRHLVRRRGQEARLRCSPMKGHSHVYWYRQLPEEGLKFMVYLQKENIIDESGMPKERFSAEFPKEGPSILRIQQVVRGDSAAYFCASSPPWSSGNTIYFGEGSWLTVV.

V and J are TRBV5-4 and TRBJ1-2; 12 bases match TRBD1. The CDR3 has 15 amino acids. V trimming: 3 bases; J trimming: 7 bases; junction bases outside the gene matches: 7. Germline CDR1 SGHNT, CDR2 YYREEE (reference sequence). This CDR3 is CASSSGQGASVGYTF. Here the CDR3 DNA reads TGTGCCAGCAGCTCGGGACAGGGGGCTTCGGTTGGCTACACCTTC.

The chain links TRBV14 to TRBJ1-5; TRBD1 is a possible D gene (6 bases). Between the trimmed V and J ends, which lost 4 bases and 9 bases, there was a span of 10 bases. In germline, CDR1 is SGHDN, CDR2 FVKESK. The CDR3 runs to 12 residues. The CDR3 sequence is CASSLRGGPQHF. CDR3 bases: TGTGCCAGCAGCCTTAGGGGGGGGCCCCAGCATTTT. Full variable domain (remainder filled in from reference TRBV14 and TRBJ1-5): EAGVTQFPSHSVIEKGQTVTLRCDPISGHDNLYWYRRVMGKEIKFLLHFVKESKQDESGMPNNRFLAERTGGTYSTLKVQPAELEDSGVYFCASSLRGGPQHFGDGTRLSIL.

The chain recombines TRBV5-6 with TRBJ1-1; 8 positions agree with TRBD1. The junction had 6 bases not matched to a gene; V was cut back by 6 bases and J by 2 bases. CDR3 length: 14 residues. The germline CDR1 and CDR2 sequences are SGHDT and YYEEEE. CDR3 sequence: CASIRTGRNTEAFF. The CDR3 nucleotides read TGTGCCAGCATTAGGACAGGGAGAAACACTGAAGCTTTCTTT.

This clone has just one count. The chain has TRBV12-5 and TRBJ2-2; tentative D call: TRBD1 (5 bases). The CDR3 length is 15 residues. Germline CDR1 reads LGHNT; CDR2 reads FRNRAP. The V gene lost 1 base and the J gene lost 5 bases, with 11 bases spanning the gap. CDR3 protein: CASGLDRGRTGELFF. The CDR3 DNA reads TGTGCTAGTGGTTTGGATAGGGGTAGAACCGGGGAGCTGTTTTTT.

This chain links TRBV4-2 with TRBJ2-3; 10 nucleotides align to TRBD2. J lost 4 bases, V lost 1 base, and 8 bases had no gene match. Germline CDR1 reads LGHNA; CDR2 reads YNFKEQ. The CDR3 totals 17 residues. CDR3 sequence reads: CASSQGTLAGESDTQYF. The DNA for the CDR3 is TGTGCCAGCAGCCAAGGAACCCTAGCGGGAGAATCAGATACGCAGTATTTT.

The gene calls are TRBV30 and TRBJ1-1; D perhaps matches TRBD1 (6 bases). This CDR3 region has 16 residues. Per the germline V gene, CDR1 is GTSNPN and CDR2 is SVGIG (reference sequence). Trimming removed 7 bases at V and 0 bases at J, with 21 bases between. The CDR3, as DNA: TGTGCCTCGTACAACGGAGGGGGACAATTGAACACTGAAGCTTTCTTT. Amino acid sequence: CASYNGGGQLNTEAFF.

The rearrangement links TRBV18 to TRBJ1-4; a possible D gene is TRBD1 (5 bases). This CDR3 is built from 15 residues. The germline V gene encodes CDR1 KGHSH and CDR2 LQKENI. V dropped 2 bases and J dropped 4 bases, with 11 bases sitting between them. The CDR3 bases are TGTGCCAGCTCACCAAGGGGCTGGGGTAATGAAAAACTGTTTTTT. Protein product: CASSPRGWGNEKLFF.

This clone was seen just once. The V gene is TRBV7-3, the J gene TRBJ2-1; 7 positions match TRBD2. Germline loops: CDR1 SGHTA, CDR2 FQGTGA. This CDR3 is built from 16 residues. The J segment lost 2 bases and the V segment lost 1 base, leaving 5 bases of the junction unmatched. In nucleotides, the CDR3 is TGTGCCAGCAGCTTAAGTCTAGCGGTCCCCTACAATGAGCAGTTCTTC. Translating it yields CASSLSLAVPYNEQFF.

This clone showed up just a few times. The rearrangement joins TRBV6-1 to TRBJ2-3, with D tentatively TRBD2 (6 bases). Trimming removed 1 base from V and 1 base from J, with 9 bases in between. This CDR3 contains 15 residues. Germline V gene sequence: CDR1 MNHNS, CDR2 SASEGT. The CDR3 loop reads CASSEEGGGTDTQYF. CDR3 in DNA: TGTGCCAGCAGTGAAGAGGGCGGGGGCACAGATACGCAGTATTTT.

The chain couples TRBV6-1 to TRBJ2-7; the match to TRBD2 covers 8 bases. Germline loops: CDR1 MNHNS, CDR2 SASEGT. This CDR3 comprises 16 residues. With V trimmed by 2 bases and J by 2 bases, 8 bases remained unmatched. CDR3 coding DNA: TGTGCCAGCAGTGAACCAGCTAGCGGGCGCGCCTACGAGCAGTACTTC. Translation gives CASSEPASGRAYEQYF.

The chain uses TRBV20-1 and TRBJ2-5, with D uncertain. The CDR3 has 11 residues. The V and J ends lost 6 bases and 5 bases respectively, with 10 bases between them. Germline-derived CDR1 and CDR2 are DFQATT and SNEGSKA (reference sequence). CDR3 nucleotide sequence: TGCAGTGCCTTTACCGGCGAGACCCAGTACTTC. Residues: CSAFTGETQYF.